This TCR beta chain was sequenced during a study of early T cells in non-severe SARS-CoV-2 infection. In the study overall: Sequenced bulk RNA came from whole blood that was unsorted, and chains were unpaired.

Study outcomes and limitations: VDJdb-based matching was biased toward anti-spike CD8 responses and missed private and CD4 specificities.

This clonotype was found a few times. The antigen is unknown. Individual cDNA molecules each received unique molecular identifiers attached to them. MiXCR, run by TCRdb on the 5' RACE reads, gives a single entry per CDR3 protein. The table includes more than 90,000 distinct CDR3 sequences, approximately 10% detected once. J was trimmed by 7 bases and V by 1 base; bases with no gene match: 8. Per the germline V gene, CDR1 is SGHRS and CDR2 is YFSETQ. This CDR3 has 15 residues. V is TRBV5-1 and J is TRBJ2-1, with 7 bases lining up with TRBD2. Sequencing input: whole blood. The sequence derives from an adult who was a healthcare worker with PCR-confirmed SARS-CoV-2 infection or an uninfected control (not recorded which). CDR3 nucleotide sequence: TGCGCCAGCAGCTTGTCGCAGGGAGGGTCGAATGAGCAGTTCTTC. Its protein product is CASSLSQGGSNEQFF.